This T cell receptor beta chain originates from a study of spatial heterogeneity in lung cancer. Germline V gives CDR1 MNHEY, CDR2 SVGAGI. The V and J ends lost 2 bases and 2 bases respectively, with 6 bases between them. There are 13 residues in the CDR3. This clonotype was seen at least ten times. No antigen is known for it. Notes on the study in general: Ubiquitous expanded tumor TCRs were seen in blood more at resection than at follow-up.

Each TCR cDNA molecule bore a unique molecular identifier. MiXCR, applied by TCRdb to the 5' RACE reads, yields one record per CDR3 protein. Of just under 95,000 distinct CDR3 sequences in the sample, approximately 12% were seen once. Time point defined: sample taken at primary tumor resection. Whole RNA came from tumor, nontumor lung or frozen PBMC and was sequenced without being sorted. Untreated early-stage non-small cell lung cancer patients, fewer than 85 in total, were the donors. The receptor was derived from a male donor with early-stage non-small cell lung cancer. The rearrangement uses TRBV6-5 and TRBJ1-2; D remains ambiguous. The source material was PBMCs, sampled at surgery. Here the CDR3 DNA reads TGTGCCAGCAGTTACGTAGGGAACTATGGCTACACCTTC. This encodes CASSYVGNYGYTF.